Following are 17 T cell receptor beta chains from one sample sequenced in a study of PD-1 blockade in classical Hodgkin lymphoma. Data came from immunoSEQ multiplex PCR; TCRdb stores just in-frame clones and leaves some out. The table has tens of thousands of clones, over 60% seen once. Time point described: cycle 4 day 1 (C4D1), after five to seven weeks of nivolumab. With no exception, relapse followed autologous stem cell transplantation in all patients, and brentuximab vedotin exposure varied. Here the sequenced sample was peripheral blood mononuclear cells (PBMCs), taken before the fourth cycle of nivolumab. These receptors came from a human donor with classical Hodgkin lymphoma.

The J gene is TRBJ2-1, the V gene TRBV19; D gene unclear. CDR3 length equals 14 residues. Trimming took off 0 bases at V and 7 bases at J, with 10 bases between the two ends. Germline CDR1 and CDR2: LNHDA and SQIVND (reference sequence). CDR3 nucleotide sequence: TGTGCCAGTAGTATAGAGAAAGGGAAGAATGAGCAGTTCTTC. Encoded protein: CASSIEKGKNEQFF.

V usage is TRBV6-5 and J usage is TRBJ1-1, with D unresolved. The V end was cut by 6 bases, the J end by 1 base, with 6 bases between. The germline V gene encodes CDR1 MNHEY and CDR2 SVGAGI. The CDR3 sequence is 12 residues long. The CDR3 sequence: CASRRPNTEAFF. CDR3 nucleotide sequence: TGTGCCAGCAGGCGACCGAACACTGAAGCTTTCTTT.

This chain uses TRBV5-5 with TRBJ2-2; no reliable D call. This CDR3 is 15 amino acids long. The germline gives CDR1 SGHKS, CDR2 YYEKEE (reference sequence). Trimming cost V 2 bases and J 1 base, with 9 bases left between them. DNA of the CDR3: TGTGCCAGCAGCTTCGGTGGAAAGAACACCGGGGAGCTGTTTTTT. It specifies CASSFGGKNTGELFF. Supplemented by reference TRBV5-5 and TRBJ2-2, the full variable domain reads DAGVTQSPTHLIKTRGQQVTLRCSPISGHKSVSWYQQVLGQGPQFIFQYYEKEERGRGNFPDRFSARQFPNYSSELNVNALLLGDSALYLCASSFGGKNTGELFFGEGSRLTVL.

A word on this clone: Without the conserved terminal phenylalanine or tryptophan, this CDR3 likely stems from a read error. The chain carries TRBV7-3 and TRBJ2-7; TRBD1 matches 7 bases. This CDR3 region has 12 residues. Looked up from germline, CDR1 is SGHTA and CDR2 is FQGTGA. V gave up 8 bases and J gave up 6 bases; unmatched junction bases: 7. The CDR3, as DNA: TGTGCCAGCCTAAAAGGGGGCGGCGAGCAGTACCTC. This gives the protein CASLKGGGEQYL.

This clone was detected a few times. This chain joins TRBV5-1 and TRBJ1-2; 8 bases agree with TRBD1. CDR1 SGHRS and CDR2 YFSETQ come from the germline V gene. The CDR3 has 15 residues. Trimming removed 0 bases from V and 4 bases from J; junction bases left unmatched: 5. CDR3 in DNA: TGCGCCAGCAGCTTGGGAGACAGGGGCTTCTATGGCTACACCTTC. Encoded protein: CASSLGDRGFYGYTF.

The V call is TRBV15, the J call TRBJ1-2, with no clear D. The germline V and J ends were trimmed by 3 bases and 6 bases, with 17 bases remaining between them. The V gene's germline CDR1 is LNHNV and CDR2 YYDKDF (reference sequence). There are 15 residues in the CDR3. CDR3 loop: CATSRSRSTSDGYTF. CDR3 sequence (DNA): TGTGCCACCAGCAGGTCTCGATCGACATCCGATGGCTACACCTTC.

The V and J genes are TRBV27 and TRBJ1-1, with D unresolved. Trimming left V 0 bases short and J 4 bases short, with 6 bases between. CDR3 length: 13 residues. From germline, CDR1 is MNHEY and CDR2 SMNVEV (reference sequence). The CDR3 nucleotides read TGTGCCAGCAGTTTATCCCGGCGCACTGAAGCTTTCTTT. This encodes CASSLSRRTEAFF.

A few counts support this clone. The chain couples TRBV7-6 to TRBJ2-3; TRBD1 agrees at 7 bases. The V segment lost 5 bases and the J segment 5 bases; nucleotides outside the gene matches: 10. Germline lookup yields CDR1 SGHVS and CDR2 FNYEAQ. The CDR3 has 15 amino acids. The CDR3 DNA reads TGTGCCAGCAGCGAACAGACAGGGAAGTTAGATACGCAGTATTTT. Amino acid sequence: CASSEQTGKLDTQYF.

This chain joins TRBV14 and TRBJ2-7; D gene ambiguous. V gave up 3 bases and J gave up 4 bases, with 19 bases separating them. This CDR3 is built from 16 residues. In germline, CDR1 is SGHDN, CDR2 FVKESK. The CDR3 bases are TGTGCCAGCAGCCACCTCCAAAGTCTAGGCCAGTACGAGCAGTACTTC. Its protein product is CASSHLQSLGQYEQYF.

The V gene is TRBV19, the J gene TRBJ2-3, with a tentative D call TRBD1 (7 bases). Germline-derived CDR1 and CDR2 are LNHDA and SQIVND (reference sequence). The CDR3 contains 18 residues. Deletions cut 2 bases from V and 0 bases from J, with 18 bases between. CDR3: CASSISQGVGGSTDTQYF. The CDR3 region has the DNA TGTGCCAGTAGTATATCCCAGGGGGTAGGGGGGAGCACAGATACGCAGTATTTT.

The chain uses TRBV4-3 and TRBJ2-3; 8 nucleotides line up with TRBD1. This CDR3 has 15 amino acids. The V gene's germline CDR1 is LGHNA and CDR2 YSLEER. V was clipped by 3 bases and J by 1 base; unmatched bases: 3. The CDR3 sequence: CASSQLTGGTDTQYF. DNA for the CDR3: TGCGCCAGCAGCCAGCTGACAGGGGGCACAGATACGCAGTATTTT.

The chain links TRBV4-2 to TRBJ2-7; the match to TRBD1 covers 10 bases. V gave up 1 base and J gave up 5 bases; unmatched junction bases: 8. The CDR3 contains 16 residues. The germline CDR1 and CDR2 sequences are LGHNA and YNFKEQ. This chain's CDR3 is CASSQAGTGVSHEQYF. The DNA for the CDR3 is TGTGCCAGCAGCCAAGCCGGGACAGGGGTGTCCCACGAGCAGTACTTC.

The rearrangement uses TRBV5-1 and TRBJ1-5, with a possible D match to TRBD1 (5 bases). The germline V gene has CDR1 SGHRS and CDR2 YFSETQ. V was clipped by 5 bases and J by 2 bases, with 14 bases between them. The CDR3 contains 15 residues. The CDR3: CASSPGAGGNQPQHF. In DNA, the CDR3 is TGCGCCAGCAGTCCTGGGGCGGGTGGCAATCAGCCCCAGCATTTT.

The chain joins TRBV6-5 to TRBJ2-7; 12 bases are shared with TRBD2. This CDR3 is 15 amino acids long. Unmatched junction bases numbered 7, after V lost 6 bases and J lost 4 bases. Per the germline V gene, CDR1 is MNHEY and CDR2 is SVGAGI. CDR3 amino acids: CASSWTSGAVYEQYF. CDR3 nucleotide sequence: TGTGCCAGCAGCTGGACTAGCGGGGCCGTATACGAGCAGTACTTC.

This clone has just one count. This chain uses TRBV6-4 with TRBJ1-5; D not certain. Trimming stripped 0 bases from V and 7 bases from J, with 10 bases between. The CDR3 length is 14 residues. Germline CDR1 MRHNA, CDR2 SNTAGT. CDR3 DNA sequence: TGTGCCAGCAGTGACTCGGCCAGGATGCAGCCCCAGCATTTT. Translated, it gives CASSDSARMQPQHF.

The rearrangement links TRBV7-6 to TRBJ2-3, with 7 nucleotides matching TRBD1. The CDR3 runs 15 residues. The V segment lost 5 bases and the J segment 9 bases; nucleotides outside the gene matches: 14. CDR1 is SGHVS, CDR2 FNYEAQ, per germline. CDR3 in amino acids: CASSPTAAGGWTQYF. The CDR3 nucleotides are TGTGCCAGCAGCCCGACAGCGGCAGGGGGTTGGACGCAGTATTTT.

The chain employs TRBV18 and TRBJ2-5; D gene unclear. There are 13 residues in the CDR3. V was pared by 6 bases and J by 1 base, with 9 bases between. Germline lookup yields CDR1 KGHSH and CDR2 LQKENI. The CDR3 sequence is CASSMTLQETQYF. The CDR3 bases are TGTGCCAGCTCCATGACGCTCCAAGAGACCCAGTACTTC.